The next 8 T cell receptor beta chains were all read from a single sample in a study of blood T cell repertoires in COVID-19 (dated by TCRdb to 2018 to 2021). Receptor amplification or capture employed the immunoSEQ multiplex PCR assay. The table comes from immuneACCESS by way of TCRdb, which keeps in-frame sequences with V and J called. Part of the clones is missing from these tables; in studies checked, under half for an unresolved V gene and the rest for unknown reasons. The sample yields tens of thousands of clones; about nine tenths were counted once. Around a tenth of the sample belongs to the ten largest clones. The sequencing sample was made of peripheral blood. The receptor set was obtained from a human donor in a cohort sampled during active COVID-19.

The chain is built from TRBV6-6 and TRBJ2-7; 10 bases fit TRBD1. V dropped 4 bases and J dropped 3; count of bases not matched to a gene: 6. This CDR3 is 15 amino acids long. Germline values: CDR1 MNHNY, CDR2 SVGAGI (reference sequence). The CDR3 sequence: CASSWLDRGLYEQYF. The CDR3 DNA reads TGTGCCAGCAGTTGGCTCGACAGGGGGCTCTACGAGCAGTACTTC.

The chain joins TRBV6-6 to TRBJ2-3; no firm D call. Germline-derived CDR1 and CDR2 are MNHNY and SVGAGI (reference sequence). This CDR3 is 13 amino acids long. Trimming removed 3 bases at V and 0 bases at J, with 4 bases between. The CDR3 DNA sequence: TGTGCCAGCAGTTATACTAGCACAGATACGCAGTATTTT. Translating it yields CASSYTSTDTQYF.

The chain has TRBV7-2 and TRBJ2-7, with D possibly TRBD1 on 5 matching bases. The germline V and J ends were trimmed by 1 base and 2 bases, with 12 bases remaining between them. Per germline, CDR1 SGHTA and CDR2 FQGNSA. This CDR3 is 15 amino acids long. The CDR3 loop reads CASSLVDSTPYEQYF. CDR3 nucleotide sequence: TGTGCCAGCAGCTTAGTCGACAGTACCCCCTACGAGCAGTACTTC.

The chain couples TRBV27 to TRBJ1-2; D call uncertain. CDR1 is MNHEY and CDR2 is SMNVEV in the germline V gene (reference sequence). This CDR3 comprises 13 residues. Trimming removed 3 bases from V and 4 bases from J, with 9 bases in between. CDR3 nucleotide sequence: TGTGCCAGCAGTTTTGACCCGGGCTATGGCTACACCTTC. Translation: CASSFDPGYGYTF.

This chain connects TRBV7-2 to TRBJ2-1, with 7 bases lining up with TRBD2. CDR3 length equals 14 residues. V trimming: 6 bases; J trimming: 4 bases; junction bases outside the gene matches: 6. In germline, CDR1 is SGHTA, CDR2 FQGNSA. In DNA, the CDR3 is TGTGCCAGCAGTTTAAGCGGGGCTTACAATGAGCAGTTCTTC. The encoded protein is CASSLSGAYNEQFF.

The CDR3 reads CASRSGLAGKKNEQFF. The CDR3 DNA reads TGTGCCAGCAGGAGTGGATTAGCGGGGAAGAAGAATGAGCAGTTCTTC. V and J are TRBV7-8 and TRBJ2-1; 8 nucleotides match TRBD2. The CDR3 contains 16 residues. Per the germline V gene, CDR1 is SGHVS and CDR2 is FQNEAQ. Losses at the gene ends were 6 bases for V and 7 bases for J; bases not matched to a gene: 14.

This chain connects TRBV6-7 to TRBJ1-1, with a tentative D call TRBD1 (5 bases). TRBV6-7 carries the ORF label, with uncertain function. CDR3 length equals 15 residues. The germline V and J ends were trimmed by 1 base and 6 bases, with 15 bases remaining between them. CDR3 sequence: CASSYFPPRGAEAFF. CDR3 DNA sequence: TGTGCCAGCAGTTACTTCCCCCCTCGGGGGGCTGAAGCTTTCTTT.

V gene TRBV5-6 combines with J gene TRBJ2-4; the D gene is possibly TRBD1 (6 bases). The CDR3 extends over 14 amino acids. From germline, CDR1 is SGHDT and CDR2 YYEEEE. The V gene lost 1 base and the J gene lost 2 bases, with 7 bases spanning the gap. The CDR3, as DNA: TGTGCCAGCAGCTTGCAGGGGTCCAAAAACATTCAGTACTTC. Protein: CASSLQGSKNIQYF.